Shown below are 31 T cell receptor beta chains from a single sample sequenced in a study of control samples from healthy donors and cancer patients. Generated by immunoSEQ multiplex PCR, the TCRdb table keeps only in-frame clones and is missing some. The table lists about 96,000 clones, approximately 95% of them singletons. The sample comprised blood. These TCRs come from a man aged 18 to 29 in good health.

The chain couples TRBV15 to TRBJ1-4; D is ambiguous. Trimming stripped 3 bases from V and 4 bases from J, with 9 bases between. CDR3 length equals 14 residues. Germline CDR1 reads LNHNV; CDR2 reads YYDKDF (reference sequence). As DNA, the CDR3 is TGTGCCACCAGCAGCCGGGCCTATAATGAAAAACTGTTTTTT. This translates into CATSSRAYNEKLFF.

The chain has TRBV2 and TRBJ2-1; a weak D match, TRBD1 (6 bases). The germline V and J ends were trimmed by 3 bases and 0 bases, with 18 bases remaining between them. Germline loops: CDR1 SNHLY, CDR2 FYNNEI. CDR3 length: 18 amino acids. The DNA for the CDR3 is TGTGCCAGCAGTGAGTATTCCTCCGGACAGAGCTCCTACAATGAGCAGTTCTTC. Amino acids: CASSEYSSGQSSYNEQFF.

The chain combines TRBV5-1 with TRBJ1-4, with D unresolved. The ends were cut back, 4 bases at V and 8 bases at J, with 12 bases in the middle. This CDR3 has 13 amino acids. The germline gives CDR1 SGHRS, CDR2 YFSETQ. The CDR3 region has the DNA TGCGCCAGCAGCCCAGGACTGGAGGAAAAACTGTTTTTT. The encoded protein is CASSPGLEEKLFF.

The rearrangement joins TRBV5-6 to TRBJ2-2; D remains ambiguous. Per the germline V gene, CDR1 is SGHDT and CDR2 is YYEEEE. Trimming removed 3 bases at V and 6 bases at J, with 6 bases between. This CDR3 is built from 12 residues. The DNA of the CDR3 is TGTGCCAGCAGCTGGACGGCCGGGGAGCTGTTTTTT. Translated: CASSWTAGELFF.

The J gene is TRBJ2-2, the V gene TRBV29-1; D ambiguous. Germline V gives CDR1 SQVTM, CDR2 ANQGSEA. This CDR3 comprises 12 residues. V was trimmed by 0 bases and J by 8 bases, leaving 7 bases between them. CDR3 loop: CSVEEGRGELFF. CDR3 in DNA: TGCAGCGTTGAAGAGGGAAGGGGGGAGCTGTTTTTT.

V gene TRBV6-2 or TRBV6-3 combines with J gene TRBJ2-7, with 7 positions matching TRBD1. Trimming took 4 bases from V and 9 from J; bases not matched to a gene: 6. The length of the CDR3 is 12 residues. Looked up from germline, CDR1 is MNHEY and CDR2 is SVGEGT. The CDR3 is CASSSLGQRQYF. CDR3 coding DNA: TGTGCCAGCAGTTCACTGGGACAGAGGCAGTACTTC.

The chain recombines TRBV6-5 with TRBJ1-2, with TRBD1 identical over 7 bases. Germline CDR1 and CDR2: MNHEY and SVGAGI. J lost 4 bases, V lost 6 bases, and 8 bases had no gene match. The CDR3 has 14 residues. CDR3 DNA sequence: TGTGCCAGCAGCCAGGACAGGACGACCTATGGCTACACCTTC. This sequence encodes CASSQDRTTYGYTF.

The CDR3 is CASSFGQDYEQYF. As DNA, the CDR3 is TGCGCCAGCAGTTTCGGACAGGACTACGAGCAGTACTTC. The chain recombines TRBV5-1 with TRBJ2-7; 7 positions match TRBD1. Losses at the gene ends were 5 bases for V and 3 bases for J; bases not matched to a gene: 5. This CDR3 comprises 13 residues. The germline V gene encodes CDR1 SGHRS and CDR2 YFSETQ.

This chain's CDR3 is CASSLYGGLDTEAFF. The CDR3 DNA follows: TGTGCCAGCAGTTTATACGGGGGGCTGGACACTGAAGCTTTCTTT. The chain couples TRBV27 to TRBJ1-1; a possible D gene is TRBD1 (6 bases). Per the germline V gene, CDR1 is MNHEY and CDR2 is SMNVEV (reference sequence). CDR3 length: 15 residues. Trimming left V 1 base short and J 3 bases short, with 12 bases between.

This rearrangement joins TRBV30 to TRBJ2-5, with TRBD2 matching over 10 bases. The germline CDR1 and CDR2 sequences are GTSNPN and SVGIG (reference sequence). This CDR3 contains 15 residues. Trimming cost V 0 bases and J 4 bases; bases outside gene matches: 5. CDR3 sequence: CAWSVSSGSGETQYF. For the CDR3, the DNA is TGTGCCTGGAGTGTATCTAGCGGGAGTGGAGAGACCCAGTACTTC.

V usage is TRBV5-6 and J usage is TRBJ2-1; D is uncertain. V was trimmed by 0 bases and J by 2 bases, leaving 0 bases between them. The CDR3 is 12 amino acids. Germline V gene data show CDR1 as SGHDT and CDR2 as YYEEEE. This CDR3 reads CASSLAYNEQFF. In DNA form, the CDR3 reads TGTGCCAGCAGCTTGGCCTACAATGAGCAGTTCTTC. The full variable domain, completed using reference TRBV5-6 and TRBJ2-1, is DAGVTQSPTHLIKTRGQQVTLRCSPKSGHDTVSWYQQALGQGPQFIFQYYEEEERQRGNFPDRFSGHQFPNYSSELNVNALLLGDSALYLCASSLAYNEQFFGPGTRLTVL.

The chain recombines TRBV7-2 with TRBJ2-1, with 11 bases identical to TRBD2. Trimming at V came to 5 bases and at J to 5 bases, leaving 8 bases not matched to a gene. The CDR3 consists of 16 residues. Germline lookup yields CDR1 SGHTA and CDR2 FQGNSA. CDR3 amino acids: CASSRTLAGEDNEQFF. As DNA, the CDR3 is TGTGCCAGCAGCAGAACACTAGCGGGAGAGGACAATGAGCAGTTCTTC.

This chain links TRBV15 with TRBJ2-1; 10 bases map to TRBD1. With 11 bases clipped from V and 3 bases from J, the junction kept 7 bases outside the gene matches. This CDR3 is 14 amino acids long. CDR1 is LNHNV and CDR2 is YYDKDF in the germline V gene (reference sequence). The DNA for the CDR3 is TGTGCCTTGGGGACAGGGGTCAACTACAATGAGCAGTTCTTC. This gives the protein CALGTGVNYNEQFF.

This chain joins TRBV15 and TRBJ1-6; a weak D match, TRBD1 (5 bases). V dropped 3 bases and J dropped 7 bases, with 10 bases sitting between them. The CDR3 has 14 residues. From germline, CDR1 is LNHNV and CDR2 YYDKDF (reference sequence). The CDR3: CATSRDMTNSPLHF. CDR3 in DNA: TGTGCCACCAGCAGGGACATGACGAATTCACCCCTCCACTTT.

V gene TRBV2 combines with J gene TRBJ2-5, with D perhaps matching TRBD2 (5 bases). The CDR3 covers 16 residues. Trimming removed 6 bases at V and 2 bases at J, with 19 bases between. Germline V CDR1 and CDR2: SNHLY, FYNNEI. CDR3 sequence: CASSLLGGPPQETQYF. The CDR3 bases are TGTGCCAGCAGCCTCCTAGGCGGGCCTCCTCAAGAGACCCAGTACTTC.

This clone was recorded only once. V gene TRBV6-2 or TRBV6-3 combines with J gene TRBJ2-7, with D hard to call. V was shortened by 0 bases and J by 3 bases, with 9 bases between the two germline ends. CDR3 length: 14 residues. Germline V lookup: CDR1 MNHEY, CDR2 SVGEGT. For the CDR3, the DNA is TGTGCCAGCAGTTACTCTTCGGTGGGCTACGAGCAGTACTTC. Translation gives CASSYSSVGYEQYF.

The rearrangement uses TRBV29-1 and TRBJ2-2; 14 bases line up with TRBD2. Germline CDR1 SQVTM, CDR2 ANQGSEA. V trimming: 6 bases; J trimming: 1 base; junction bases outside the gene matches: 13. This CDR3 spans 19 amino acids. The CDR3 loop reads CSVPTGTSGSYLNTGELFF. Written as DNA, the CDR3 is TGCAGCGTCCCGACCGGGACTAGCGGGAGCTACTTGAACACCGGGGAGCTGTTTTTT.

This chain links TRBV19 with TRBJ2-7; tentative D call: TRBD2 (6 bases). CDR1 and CDR2 (germline): LNHDA, SQIVND (reference sequence). The germline V and J ends were trimmed by 5 bases and 0 bases, with 17 bases remaining between them. There are 16 residues in the CDR3. CDR3 in amino acids: CASSGGSIRPSYEQYF. The CDR3 coding sequence is TGTGCCAGTAGTGGGGGGAGTATCCGACCCTCCTACGAGCAGTACTTC. The full variable domain, its missing parts supplied by reference TRBV19 and TRBJ2-7, is DGGITQSPKYLFRKEGQNVTLSCEQNLNHDAMYWYRQDPGQGLRLIYYSQIVNDFQKGDIAEGYSVSREKKESFPLTVTSAQKNPTAFYLCASSGGSIRPSYEQYFGPGTRLTVT.

The rearrangement links TRBV25-1 to TRBJ1-2, with TRBD1 as a possible D gene (5 bases). This CDR3 spans 14 amino acids. The germline V and J ends were trimmed by 11 bases and 7 bases, with 23 bases remaining between them. Germline V gives CDR1 MGHDK, CDR2 SYGVNS. CDR3 DNA sequence: TGTGCCGCCCCCCCAGGGAGTTCCCGAGGTGGCTACACCTTC. Amino acid sequence: CAAPPGSSRGGYTF.

The V gene is TRBV2, the J gene TRBJ1-2; D is ambiguous. The CDR3 has 13 amino acids. The germline V gene has CDR1 SNHLY and CDR2 FYNNEI. V was clipped by 6 bases and J by 0 bases, with 8 bases between them. The CDR3 here is CASSGISNYGYTF. The CDR3, as DNA: TGTGCCAGCAGCGGAATATCTAACTATGGCTACACCTTC.

The chain couples TRBV29-1 to TRBJ2-7; tentative D call: TRBD2 (7 bases). The V end lost 4 bases, the J end lost 3 bases, and 16 bases lay between the germline ends. The CDR3 consists of 14 residues. In germline, CDR1 is SQVTM, CDR2 ANQGSEA. CDR3 DNA: TGCAGCGTTGTAGGGGGGGCTCAGGGCTACGAGCAGTACTTC. Translated, it gives CSVVGGAQGYEQYF.

The chain carries TRBV6-1 and TRBJ2-1; 9 bases are shared with TRBD2. After removal of 0 bases from V and 7 bases from J, the junction contained 16 bases not matched to a gene. Germline CDR1 MNHNS, CDR2 SASEGT. The CDR3 length is 19 residues. CDR3 DNA sequence: TGTGCCAGCAGTGAAGCGGTCCCCCTAGCGGGAAACAGTGAAAATGAGCAGTTCTTC. Protein: CASSEAVPLAGNSENEQFF.

The V gene is TRBV10-2, the J gene TRBJ1-1; 8 bases map to TRBD1. The V gene's germline CDR1 is WSHSY and CDR2 SAAADI. J gave up 1 base and V 6 bases, and 4 bases lay outside the gene matches. This CDR3 has 14 amino acids. CDR3 region: CASSGTGPNTEAFF. CDR3 DNA: TGCGCCAGCAGCGGGACAGGTCCGAACACTGAAGCTTTCTTT.

The gene calls are TRBV5-5 and TRBJ1-1; no reliable D call. The length of the CDR3 is 13 residues. The germline gives CDR1 SGHKS, CDR2 YYEKEE (reference sequence). Between the trimmed V and J ends, which lost 2 bases and 2 bases, there was a span of 7 bases. CDR3: CASSFTGNTEAFF. In DNA, the CDR3 is TGTGCCAGCAGCTTTACGGGAAACACTGAAGCTTTCTTT.

V and J are TRBV11-2 and TRBJ1-1, with D unclear. The V gene's germline CDR1 is SGHAT and CDR2 FQNNGV. V dropped 5 bases and J dropped 0 bases, with 10 bases sitting between them. This CDR3 comprises 14 residues. CDR3 nucleotides: TGTGCCAGCAGCCTCTTCGGGCTGAACACTGAAGCTTTCTTT. Protein: CASSLFGLNTEAFF. The full variable domain, its missing parts supplied by reference TRBV11-2 and TRBJ1-1, is EAGVAQSPRYKIIEKRQSVAFWCNPISGHATLYWYQQILGQGPKLLIQFQNNGVVDDSQLPKDRFSAERLKGVDSTLKIQPAKLEDSAVYLCASSLFGLNTEAFFGQGTRLTVV.

The V and J genes are TRBV27 and TRBJ2-1; D is perhaps TRBD2 (7 bases). This CDR3 has 15 residues. The germline CDR1 and CDR2 sequences are MNHEY and SMNVEV (reference sequence). V lost 4 bases to trimming and J lost 7 bases, with 17 bases between them. The CDR3 coding sequence is TGTGCCAGCAGTTACCGGGCGGGGGCGGGGAATGAGCAGTTCTTC. This encodes CASSYRAGAGNEQFF.

The J gene is TRBJ2-5, the V gene TRBV9; possibly TRBD2 for D (5 bases). The germline CDR1 and CDR2 sequences are SGDLS and YYNGEE. Trimming removed 3 bases from V and 5 bases from J, with 14 bases in between. The CDR3 runs 14 residues. This chain's CDR3 is CASSGRRNWETQYF. The CDR3 DNA is TGTGCCAGCAGCGGGAGGCGGAATTGGGAGACCCAGTACTTC.

V and J are TRBV29-1 and TRBJ1-1, with 7 bases that match TRBD1. This CDR3 spans 14 amino acids. Germline V lookup: CDR1 SQVTM, CDR2 ANQGSEA. V was clipped by 2 bases and J by 3 bases; unmatched bases: 6. The CDR3 DNA is TGCAGCGTTGAATTCAGGGGGAAACACACTGAAGCTTTCTTT. It specifies CSVEFRGKHTEAFF.

The chain links TRBV6-6 to TRBJ2-1; 11 bases are a match to TRBD2. The V gene's germline CDR1 is MNHNY and CDR2 SVGAGI (reference sequence). This CDR3 contains 15 residues. V was pared by 6 bases and J by 4 bases, with 5 bases of the junction left unmatched. The CDR3 is CASRVAGGGYNEQFF. The CDR3 coding sequence is TGTGCCAGCAGAGTAGCGGGAGGGGGGTACAATGAGCAGTTCTTC.

The chain carries TRBV19 and TRBJ1-1; D ambiguous. Germline CDR1 is LNHDA and CDR2 is SQIVND (reference sequence). V dropped 3 bases and J dropped 4 bases, with 3 bases sitting between them. There are 11 residues in the CDR3. CDR3 residues: CASSMGTEAFF. CDR3 coding DNA: TGTGCCAGTAGTATGGGCACTGAAGCTTTCTTT. The full variable domain, its missing parts supplied by reference TRBV19 and TRBJ1-1, is DGGITQSPKYLFRKEGQNVTLSCEQNLNHDAMYWYRQDPGQGLRLIYYSQIVNDFQKGDIAEGYSVSREKKESFPLTVTSAQKNPTAFYLCASSMGTEAFFGQGTRLTVV.

The chain recombines TRBV7-6 with TRBJ1-5, with D possibly being TRBD1 (5 bases). The CDR3 contains 17 residues. V was pared by 3 bases and J by 0 bases, with 15 bases between. Germline assignment: CDR1 SGHVS and CDR2 FNYEAQ. CDR3 amino acids: CASSLGEGWDSNQPQHF. For the CDR3, the DNA is TGTGCCAGCAGCTTGGGGGAGGGTTGGGATAGCAATCAGCCCCAGCATTTT.